One sample yielded the 19 T cell receptor beta chains listed below, sequenced in a study of shared clonotypes between healthy human individuals. Assay: immunoSEQ multiplex PCR; the TCRdb copy retains only in-frame clones and omits some. Altogether 2 million to 2.5 million clones are present, approximately 95% being singletons, with the ten largest covering 0.39%. The specimen sequenced was naive CD4+ T cells from PBMCs. Sample subset: CD45RA+ positively selected. The receptors shown here come from a young man in good health. Some clones in this sample may be carry-over from other donors' samples.

This chain uses TRBV11-2 with TRBJ2-5, with D possibly TRBD2 on 6 matching bases. Deletions cut 3 bases from V and 3 bases from J, with 14 bases between. Germline lookup yields CDR1 SGHAT and CDR2 FQNNGV. The CDR3 is 15 amino acids. The CDR3 reads CASSFGSAGKETQYF. CDR3 nucleotide sequence: TGTGCCAGCAGCTTTGGCTCCGCGGGAAAAGAGACCCAGTACTTC.

This chain connects TRBV5-1 to TRBJ2-7; D gene uncertain. Germline CDR1 reads SGHRS; CDR2 reads YFSETQ. V lost 6 bases and J lost 6, with 13 bases in between. The CDR3 length is 12 residues. CDR3 protein: CASTADLGEQYF. In nucleotides, the CDR3 is TGCGCCAGCACGGCAGATCTGGGCGAGCAGTACTTC.

V gene TRBV7-3 combines with J gene TRBJ2-3; 7 bases map to TRBD1. V lost 1 base to trimming and J lost 4 bases; unmatched junction nucleotides: 5. CDR1 is SGHTA and CDR2 is FQGTGA in the germline V gene. This CDR3 is built from 15 residues. CDR3 bases: TGTGCCAGCAGCTTAAGACAGGGTAGGGCAGATACGCAGTATTTT. Its translation: CASSLRQGRADTQYF.

This chain joins TRBV9 and TRBJ1-1, with a tentative D call TRBD1 (6 bases). V lost 3 bases, J lost 1 base, and 10 bases lay in between. Germline V lookup: CDR1 SGDLS, CDR2 YYNGEE. This CDR3 has 14 residues. CDR3 bases: TGTGCCAGCAGCGGCCTGACAGGGAACACTGAAGCTTTCTTT. Residues: CASSGLTGNTEAFF.

V gene TRBV5-1 combines with J gene TRBJ2-7; 9 nucleotides agree with TRBD2. V shed 5 bases and J 2 bases; nucleotides not matched to a gene: 8. The germline V gene has CDR1 SGHRS and CDR2 YFSETQ. This CDR3 contains 15 residues. In DNA form, the CDR3 reads TGCGCCAGCAGGACGACTAGCGGAACCGCCTACGAGCAGTACTTC. Residues: CASRTTSGTAYEQYF.

J is TRBJ2-7 and V is TRBV7-2, with 7 bases fitting TRBD2. Germline assignment: CDR1 SGHTA and CDR2 FQGNSA. The trim removed 2 bases at V and 6 bases at J, leaving 13 bases unmatched. The CDR3 contains 16 residues. The CDR3 sequence is CASSLYANGRNVEQYF. CDR3 nucleotides: TGTGCCAGCAGCTTATATGCCAACGGGAGGAATGTCGAGCAGTACTTC.

The V gene is TRBV6-5, the J gene TRBJ2-3; D perhaps matches TRBD1 (6 bases). Trimming left V 3 bases short and J 0 bases short, with 10 bases between. CDR3 length equals 15 residues. The germline CDR1 and CDR2 sequences are MNHEY and SVGAGI. Here the CDR3 DNA reads TGTGCCAGCAGTTATAACGGACAGAGCACAGATACGCAGTATTTT. Protein product: CASSYNGQSTDTQYF.

The rearrangement links TRBV7-8 to TRBJ1-4; D is possibly TRBD1 (5 bases). V lost 1 base, J lost 2 bases, and 17 bases lay in between. CDR1 SGHVS and CDR2 FQNEAQ come from the germline V gene. There are 18 residues in the CDR3. Written as DNA, the CDR3 is TGTGCCAGCAGCTTAGTAGGCGGGGCATACGGCACTAATGAAAAACTGTTTTTT. Protein: CASSLVGGAYGTNEKLFF.

This clone was seen only once. The V call is TRBV4-1, the J call TRBJ1-2; 9 positions agree with TRBD1. This CDR3 is built from 16 residues. Germline V CDR1 and CDR2: MGHRA, YSYEKL. After removal of 4 bases from V and 8 bases from J, the junction contained 14 bases not matched to a gene. CDR3 nucleotide sequence: TGCGCCAGCAGCCCCACGGGACAGGGAAGGTCTGGCGGCTACACCTTC. As protein: CASSPTGQGRSGGYTF.

This clone showed up just once. This chain joins TRBV20-1 and TRBJ2-5; no clear D gene. Trimming stripped 4 bases from V and 0 bases from J, with 3 bases between. The CDR3 is 11 amino acids. Germline V CDR1 and CDR2: DFQATT, SNEGSKA (reference sequence). CDR3 sequence reads: CSAINQETQYF. Here the CDR3 DNA reads TGCAGTGCTATTAACCAAGAGACCCAGTACTTC.

On this clone itself: Distinct nucleotide sequences in the sample also encode this CDR3. In nucleotides, the CDR3 is TGTGCCAGCAGGAGAGCGGGAGGGCCTTACGAGCAGTACTTC. The encoded protein is CASRRAGGPYEQYF. The chain has TRBV5-4 and TRBJ2-7, with 10 bases matching TRBD2. The germline CDR1 and CDR2 sequences are SGHNT and YYREEE (reference sequence). The V segment lost 5 bases and the J segment 4 bases; nucleotides outside the gene matches: 6. CDR3 length equals 14 residues.

The J gene is TRBJ2-7, the V gene TRBV19; 11 nucleotides line up with TRBD2. Trimming took 4 bases from V and 3 from J; bases not matched to a gene: 8. Germline V gene lookup returns CDR1 LNHDA and CDR2 SQIVND (reference sequence). The CDR3 totals 16 residues. CDR3 amino acids: CASSTPTSGRIYEQYF. The CDR3 DNA follows: TGTGCCAGTAGTACCCCCACTAGCGGGAGAATCTACGAGCAGTACTTC.

This clone was seen only once. The rearrangement uses TRBV6-5 and TRBJ2-1, with 9 bases matching TRBD2. CDR3 length equals 15 residues. V shed 5 bases and J 4 bases; nucleotides not matched to a gene: 6. Per the germline V gene, CDR1 is MNHEY and CDR2 is SVGAGI. The CDR3 region has the DNA TGTGCCAGCAGTCCCCTAGCGGGGCCGTACAATGAGCAGTTCTTC. Protein sequence: CASSPLAGPYNEQFF.

The chain employs TRBV2 and TRBJ2-1; D ambiguous. The CDR3 spans 13 residues. Germline CDR1 reads SNHLY; CDR2 reads FYNNEI. V was pared by 5 bases and J by 9 bases, with 14 bases between. CDR3 coding DNA: TGTGCCAGCAGTCCTGGGCCGACGGGTGAGCAGTTCTTC. It encodes CASSPGPTGEQFF.

The CDR3 region has the DNA TGTGCCAGCAGGACTCTCTTTGCGGAGACTGAAGCTTTCTTT. Encoded protein: CASRTLFAETEAFF. The V call is TRBV27, the J call TRBJ1-1, with D hard to call. Germline assignment: CDR1 MNHEY and CDR2 SMNVEV (reference sequence). V lost 6 bases, J lost 5 bases, and 16 bases lay in between. The CDR3 consists of 14 residues.

CDR3 residues: CASTPRGGRELFF. The DNA of the CDR3 is TGTGCCAGCACCCCGAGGGGCGGGCGGGAGCTGTTTTTT. This chain uses TRBV2 with TRBJ2-2, with D perhaps assigned TRBD1 or TRBD2 (5 bases each). V was clipped by 7 bases and J by 9 bases, with 15 bases between them. The length of the CDR3 is 13 residues. Germline CDR1 and CDR2: SNHLY and FYNNEI.

The chain recombines TRBV30 with TRBJ1-5; a possible D gene is TRBD1 (6 bases). Trimming left V 5 bases short and J 0 bases short, with 8 bases between. Germline V gives CDR1 GTSNPN, CDR2 SVGIG (reference sequence). The CDR3 contains 13 residues. The CDR3 here is CAWQGNSNQPQHF. In nucleotides, the CDR3 is TGTGCCTGGCAGGGGAATAGCAATCAGCCCCAGCATTTT. Filled out from reference TRBV30 and TRBJ1-5, the complete variable domain reads SQTIHQWPATLVQPVGSPLSLECTVEGTSNPNLYWYRQAAGRGLQLLFYSVGIGQISSEVPQNLSASRPQDRQFILSSKKLLLSDSGFYLCAWQGNSNQPQHFGDGTRLSIL.

The gene calls are TRBV11-2 and TRBJ2-1, with 10 bases matching TRBD2. Looked up from germline, CDR1 is SGHAT and CDR2 is FQNNGV. V lost 7 bases to trimming and J lost 5 bases; unmatched junction nucleotides: 8. This CDR3 is 15 amino acids long. The CDR3 protein is CASTLGLADNNEQFF. The CDR3 bases are TGTGCCAGCACCCTAGGACTAGCGGACAACAATGAGCAGTTCTTC.

The chain couples TRBV5-1 to TRBJ2-2, with TRBD1 identical over 7 bases. CDR3 length: 16 residues. The V segment lost 3 bases and the J segment 2 bases; nucleotides outside the gene matches: 7. Germline V lookup: CDR1 SGHRS, CDR2 YFSETQ. CDR3 sequence (DNA): TGCGCCAGCAGCTCGCCGGGACAGACCAACACCGGGGAGCTGTTTTTT. Translated: CASSSPGQTNTGELFF.